The next 14 T cell receptor beta chains were all read from a single sample in a study of blood T cell repertoires in COVID-19. Sequenced by immunoSEQ multiplex PCR; TCRdb stores in-frame clones only, minus some. The sample records about 170,000 clones, roughly 88% being singletons. Sequenced sample: peripheral blood. The source of these receptors is a man aged 18 to 35 with COVID-19, enrolled during active disease.

The chain links TRBV6-5 to TRBJ2-3; 9 bases are a match to TRBD2. The CDR3 contains 14 residues. Trimming removed 5 bases from V and 3 bases from J; junction bases left unmatched: 3. Per the germline V gene, CDR1 is MNHEY and CDR2 is SVGAGI. CDR3 DNA: TGTGCCAGCAGTCGCGGGAGGGGGACAGATACGCAGTATTTT. Encoded protein: CASSRGRGTDTQYF.

The gene calls are TRBV11-2 and TRBJ2-2, with D perhaps matching TRBD2 (6 bases). Trimming took 1 base from V and 1 from J, leaving 10 bases between them. Germline lookup yields CDR1 SGHAT and CDR2 FQNNGV. The CDR3 has 16 residues. The CDR3 is CASSLGGRGNTGELFF. CDR3 sequence (DNA): TGTGCCAGCAGCTTAGGAGGGCGGGGGAACACCGGGGAGCTGTTTTTT.

The V and J genes are TRBV30 and TRBJ1-1; 8 bases line up with TRBD1. Per germline, CDR1 GTSNPN and CDR2 SVGIG (reference sequence). The CDR3 is 14 amino acids. V lost 6 bases, J lost 3 bases, and 9 bases stayed unmatched. The CDR3 reads CACQKDREYTEAFF. For the CDR3, the DNA is TGTGCCTGCCAAAAGGACAGGGAGTACACTGAAGCTTTCTTT.

The chain is built from TRBV2 and TRBJ2-1, with 8 bases that match TRBD2. This CDR3 is built from 15 residues. Germline V lookup: CDR1 SNHLY, CDR2 FYNNEI. Trimming took 6 bases from V and 0 from J; bases not matched to a gene: 4. The chain's CDR3 is CASRISGSSYNEQFF. DNA of the CDR3: TGTGCCAGCAGGATAAGCGGGAGCTCCTACAATGAGCAGTTCTTC.

This chain links TRBV6-5 with TRBJ2-5, with TRBD2 matching over 7 bases. CDR1 and CDR2 from the germline V gene are MNHEY and SVGAGI. The ends lost 2 bases at V and 5 bases at J; junction bases unmatched: 8. The CDR3 spans 15 residues. The CDR3: CASSYLGGSSETQYF. The CDR3, as DNA: TGTGCCAGCAGTTACCTGGGCGGGAGTAGTGAGACCCAGTACTTC.

The chain employs TRBV6-6 and TRBJ2-3; 9 bases match TRBD2. There are 15 residues in the CDR3. Losses at the gene ends were 11 bases for V and 5 bases for J; bases not matched to a gene: 14. Germline V gives CDR1 MNHNY, CDR2 SVGAGI (reference sequence). The CDR3 here is CAPEGREGQGDTQYF. The DNA for the CDR3 is TGTGCCCCCGAGGGGCGGGAGGGGCAGGGAGATACGCAGTATTTT.

The genes are TRBV4-2 and TRBJ1-6; a possible D gene is TRBD1 (5 bases). Germline V lookup: CDR1 LGHNA, CDR2 YNFKEQ. The length of the CDR3 is 14 residues. Trimming pared 0 bases from V and 8 bases from J, leaving 8 bases between. The CDR3 sequence: CASSQDGGDSPLHF. CDR3 in DNA: TGTGCCAGCAGCCAAGACGGGGGGGATTCACCCCTCCACTTT.

V gene TRBV28 combines with J gene TRBJ1-3, with D tentatively TRBD1 (6 bases). CDR1 and CDR2 from the germline V gene are MDHEN and SYDVKM. Trimming left V 7 bases short and J 2 bases short, with 12 bases between. This CDR3 is built from 14 residues. CDR3 coding DNA: TGTGCCAGCAACCTGGACAGCGCTGGAAACACCATATATTTT. Protein sequence: CASNLDSAGNTIYF.

This chain links TRBV7-9 with TRBJ2-1; TRBD2 matches at 14 bases. CDR3 size: 17 residues. CDR1 is SEHNR, CDR2 FQNEAQ, per germline (reference sequence). V trimming: 3 bases; J trimming: 6 bases; junction bases outside the gene matches: 7. The CDR3 loop is CASSFLGTSGRGNEQFF. DNA for the CDR3: TGTGCCAGCAGCTTTCTTGGGACTAGCGGGAGAGGCAATGAGCAGTTCTTC.

The chain is built from TRBV7-9 and TRBJ1-3; TRBD1 is a possible D gene (5 bases). The CDR3 covers 15 residues. The germline gives CDR1 SEHNR, CDR2 FQNEAQ (reference sequence). Trimming stripped 6 bases from V and 0 bases from J, with 12 bases between. This chain's CDR3 is CASRQQAYSGNTIYF. The CDR3 DNA reads as TGTGCCAGCAGGCAACAGGCCTACTCTGGAAACACCATATATTTT.

Of note for this clone: Other DNA sequences from this sample encode an identical CDR3 as well. The chain recombines TRBV11-2 with TRBJ2-7, with TRBD2 matching over 12 bases. Germline V gene lookup returns CDR1 SGHAT and CDR2 FQNNGV. J was trimmed by 4 bases and V by 4 bases; bases with no gene match: 2. The CDR3 spans 14 residues. CDR3 in DNA: TGTGCCAGCAGCTCCGGACTAGCGGGGTACGAGCAGTACTTC. Its protein product is CASSSGLAGYEQYF.

This chain connects TRBV4-3 to TRBJ2-1; 9 bases fit TRBD2. From germline, CDR1 is LGHNA and CDR2 YSLEER. The CDR3 has 16 residues. The V and J ends lost 1 base and 8 bases, in that order; junction bases with no gene match: 9. The CDR3 DNA sequence: TGCGCCAGCAGCCAAGGAGTAGCGGGAGTGGGGTATGAGCAGTTCTTC. This translates into CASSQGVAGVGYEQFF.

The chain combines TRBV28 with TRBJ1-5; TRBD1 might be the D (5 bases). Trimming left V 5 bases short and J 5 bases short, with 16 bases between. This CDR3 comprises 15 residues. CDR1 is MDHEN, CDR2 SYDVKM, per germline. The CDR3 nucleotides read TGTGCCAGCAGTCTTGCGGACACCCAAGATCAGCCCCAGCATTTT. This encodes CASSLADTQDQPQHF.

The J gene is TRBJ2-7, the V gene TRBV28; 9 bases match TRBD1. The ends lost 5 bases at V and 0 bases at J; junction bases unmatched: 11. Germline values: CDR1 MDHEN, CDR2 SYDVKM. The CDR3 is 17 residues long. The CDR3 region is CASSPTTGGPLSYEQYF. The CDR3 DNA reads TGTGCCAGCAGTCCTACTACAGGGGGCCCCCTCTCCTACGAGCAGTACTTC. Supplemented by reference TRBV28 and TRBJ2-7, the full variable domain reads DVKVTQSSRYLVKRTGEKVFLECVQDMDHENMFWYRQDPGLGLRLIYFSYDVKMKEKGDIPEGYSVSREKKERFSLILESASTNQTSMYLCASSPTTGGPLSYEQYFGPGTRLTVT.